Below are 5 T cell receptor beta chains sequenced from a single sample in a study of naive and memory T cell subsets. Both TRBC1 and TRBC2 were covered by a beta constant-region primer of two equimolar oligonucleotides. TCRdb recomputed calls from the UMI-ligation and nested PCR reads with MiXCR, one row per CDR3 protein. The sample lists 70,000 to 95,000 distinct CDR3 sequences, roughly 7% occurring once. The sequenced material came from central memory CD4+ T cells from blood. The receptors originated from a human donor in good health.

This clonotype was counted many times. The chain employs TRBV29-1 and TRBJ1-2; D gene unclear. Trimming cost V 1 base and J 9 bases, with 12 bases left between them. This CDR3 comprises 12 residues. Germline values: CDR1 SQVTM, CDR2 ANQGSEA. CDR3 coding DNA: TGCAGCGTTGAAGTGACGCCCTCCAGCTACACCTTC. Amino acid sequence: CSVEVTPSSYTF.

This clonotype was recorded at least ten times. The rearrangement joins TRBV7-3 to TRBJ2-1; 9 nucleotides match TRBD2. Germline-derived CDR1 and CDR2 are SGHTA and FQGTGA. The CDR3 runs to 16 residues. Trimming at V came to 3 bases and at J to 0 bases, leaving 3 bases not matched to a gene. The CDR3: CASSFNSGSSYNEQFF. The CDR3 nucleotides are TGTGCCAGCAGCTTCAATAGCGGGAGCTCCTACAATGAGCAGTTCTTC.

This clonotype was counted ten times or more. The CDR3 nucleotides read TGTGCCAGCCAAGACAGGGCTAGAAGCAATCAGCCCCAGCATTTT. Protein: CASQDRARSNQPQHF. The chain joins TRBV2 to TRBJ1-5; TRBD1 agrees at 7 bases. The CDR3 covers 15 residues. Trimming removed 8 bases from V and 1 base from J; junction bases left unmatched: 8. Per germline, CDR1 SNHLY and CDR2 FYNNEI.

The V gene is TRBV12-3 or TRBV12-4, the J gene TRBJ2-1; either TRBD1 or TRBD2 may supply D (5 bases each). This CDR3 has 15 residues. Trimming removed 7 bases from V and 2 bases from J, with 15 bases in between. CDR3 in amino acids: CASIFYTGPYNEQFF. CDR3 DNA sequence: TGTGCCAGCATCTTCTATACGGGACCCTACAATGAGCAGTTCTTC.

This clonotype has only a few counts. The V gene is TRBV4-3, the J gene TRBJ2-3, with 9 bases aligning to TRBD2. The CDR3 loop spans 18 amino acids. Trimming took 4 bases from V and 5 from J; bases not matched to a gene: 16. Germline V CDR1 and CDR2: LGHNA, YSLEER. As DNA, the CDR3 is TGCGCCAGCAGCCTAGGCGGGGGTAGCGGGAGCCGGGTAGATACGCAGTATTTT. Protein sequence: CASSLGGGSGSRVDTQYF.